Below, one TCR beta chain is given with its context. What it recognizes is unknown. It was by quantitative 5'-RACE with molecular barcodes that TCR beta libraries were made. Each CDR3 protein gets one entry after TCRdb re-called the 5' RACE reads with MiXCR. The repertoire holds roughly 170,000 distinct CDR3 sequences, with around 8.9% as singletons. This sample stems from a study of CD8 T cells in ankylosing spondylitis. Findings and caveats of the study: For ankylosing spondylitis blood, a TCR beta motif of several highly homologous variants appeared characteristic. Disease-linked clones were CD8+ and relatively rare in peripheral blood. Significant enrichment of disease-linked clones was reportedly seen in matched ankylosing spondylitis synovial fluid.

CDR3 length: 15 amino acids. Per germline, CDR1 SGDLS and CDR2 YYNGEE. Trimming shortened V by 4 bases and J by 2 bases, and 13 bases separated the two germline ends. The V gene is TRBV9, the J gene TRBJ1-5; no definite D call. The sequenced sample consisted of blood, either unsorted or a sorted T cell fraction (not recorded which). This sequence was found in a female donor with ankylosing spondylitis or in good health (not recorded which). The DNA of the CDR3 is TGTGCCAGCAGCCCAGGTACCGGTGGCAATCAGCCCCAGCATTTT. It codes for CASSPGTGGNQPQHF.